These T cell receptor beta chains were read from a single sample in a study of blood T cell repertoires in COVID-19. TCRdb keeps only in-frame clones here, not all; method: immunoSEQ multiplex PCR. In the table there are 180,000 or so clones, about 85% of which are singletons. The material sequenced was PBMCs or T cells enriched from blood (not recorded which). The origin of the receptors is a man in his forties who had recovered from COVID-19. Both conserved end residues are part of each CDR3. A D gene is named only where the DNA matches it firmly. Clone size, where shown, is once, few, many, or a class for clones that have expanded.

-	TRBV18	-	TRBJ1-2	TGTGCCAGCTCAACCGACGGCACTATTAGCTACACCTTC	CASSTDGTISYTF
-	TRBV12-3/TRBV12-4	-	TRBJ1-2	TGTGCCAGCAGTTTAACGGGTGACTATGGCTACACCTTC	CASSLTGDYGYTF
TRBD2	TRBV6-5	-	TRBJ2-7	TGTGCCAGCAGCAAAAGCGGGGGGGCCCACGAGCAGTACTTC	CASSKSGGAHEQYF
-	TRBV6-5	once	TRBJ1-2	TGTGCCAGCAGTTACACGATGACAGGTAGTCACTATGGCTACACCTTC	CASSYTMTGSHYGYTF
-	TRBV5-1	-	TRBJ1-3	TGCGCCAGCAGCCCTCTGTCTGGAAACACCATATATTTT	CASSPLSGNTIYF
TRBD1	TRBV9	-	TRBJ1-2	TGTGCCAGCGGAGGTGGACAGGGGGCGGGTGGCTACACCTTC	CASGGGQGAGGYTF
-	TRBV27	-	TRBJ1-1	TGTGCCAGCAGTATTCGAGGGGGGGCGGCTTTCTTT	CASSIRGGAAFF
-	TRBV4-1	-	TRBJ2-7	TGCGCCAGCAGCCAAGTACGGGGGGCAGAGCAGTACTTC	CASSQVRGAEQYF
-	TRBV15	few	TRBJ1-2	TGTGCCACCAGCAGAGAGGGTGGGGGCAGGGGCTACACCTTC	CATSREGGGRGYTF
-	TRBV30	few	TRBJ1-3	TGTGCCTGGAGTCTCCGGTCTGGAAACACCATATATTTT	CAWSLRSGNTIYF
TRBD1	TRBV19	few	TRBJ1-2	TGTGCCAGTACTAACAGGGGGGCTATCTATGGCTACACCTTC	CASTNRGAIYGYTF
TRBD1	TRBV5-4	-	TRBJ1-4	TGTGCCAGCAGCTTGGCAGGGGGCGTAAATGAAAAACTGTTTTTT	CASSLAGGVNEKLFF
-	TRBV6-5	few	TRBJ1-2	TGTGCCAGCAGTTACATGAACTCCTATGGCTACACCTTC	CASSYMNSYGYTF
-	TRBV3-1/TRBV3-2	-	TRBJ2-3	TGTGCCAGCAGAGGTGTCGTGGCCCAAGTAGCTACGCAGTATTTT	CASRGVVAQVATQYF
TRBD2	TRBV2	-	TRBJ2-1	TGTGCCAGCAACTTGGGACTAGCGGGCCGCAATGAGCAGTTCTTC	CASNLGLAGRNEQFF
-	TRBV28	-	TRBJ1-5	TGTGCCAGCAGTTTAGGACAGAGAGTCTACAATCAGCCCCAGCATTTT	CASSLGQRVYNQPQHF
TRBD1	TRBV2	-	TRBJ1-2	TGTGCCAGTAGACTCGGGACAGGGTTTGGCTACACCTTC	CASRLGTGFGYTF
TRBD2	TRBV6-5	-	TRBJ2-5	TGTGCCAGCAGTTACATCGGGAGGGCTCGAGAGACCCAGTACTTC	CASSYIGRARETQYF
TRBD2	TRBV5-6	-	TRBJ2-1	TGTGCCAGCAGCTTCCCCCCCGGGACTAGCGGAGGGGCTTACAATGAGCAGTTCTTC	CASSFPPGTSGGAYNEQFF
-	TRBV28	-	TRBJ2-1	TGTGCCACCGACGTTTCGGGGTCCTACAATGAGCAGTTCTTC	CATDVSGSYNEQFF
TRBD1	TRBV19	-	TRBJ1-5	TGTGCCAGTAGTGCGAGGACAGGGGGCGGCAATCAGCCCCAGCATTTT	CASSARTGGGNQPQHF
TRBD1	TRBV10-2	-	TRBJ1-3	TGCGCCAGCAGTGATGGGACAGGGGTTGGAAACACCATATATTTT	CASSDGTGVGNTIYF
-	TRBV2	-	TRBJ2-3	TGTGCCAGCAGGCCCCCATGGGCTAGCGGCACAGATACGCAGTATTTT	CASRPPWASGTDTQYF
-	TRBV5-1	-	TRBJ1-6	TGCGCCAGCAGCTTACAGCCCGGGGGGGATTCACCCCTCCACTTT	CASSLQPGGDSPLHF
TRBD2	TRBV2	-	TRBJ2-1	TGTGCCAGCAGTGGGACTAGCGGGTCCTACAATGAGCAGTTCTTC	CASSGTSGSYNEQFF
-	TRBV28	-	TRBJ1-2	TGTGCCGGGGGGACCGTGGGGCCAGGCAACTATGGCTACACCTTC	CAGGTVGPGNYGYTF
TRBD1	TRBV11-3	once	TRBJ1-1	TGTGCCAGCAGCTATTTTACAGGGGGCGGTCGCACTGAAGCTTTCTTT	CASSYFTGGGRTEAFF
TRBD1	TRBV6-5	-	TRBJ2-1	TGTGCCAGCAGTTACCGACCAGGGGGCCCTTACAATGAGCAGTTCTTC	CASSYRPGGPYNEQFF
-	TRBV12-3/TRBV12-4	-	TRBJ1-1	TGTGCCAGCAGTTTATTAGCGTCTGAAGCTTTCTTT	CASSLLASEAFF
-	TRBV27	-	TRBJ2-1	TGTGCCAGCCGCGACAGGATGAGGGGCAATGAGCAGTTCTTC	CASRDRMRGNEQFF
TRBD2	TRBV30	-	TRBJ2-2	TGTGCCTGGAGGGGGGGGACTAGCGGGAACACCGGGGAGCTGTTTTTT	CAWRGGTSGNTGELFF
-	TRBV6-5	-	TRBJ1-4	TGTGCCAGCAGTTTAACGTTAGGAGCTAATGAAAAACTGTTTTTT	CASSLTLGANEKLFF
TRBD2	TRBV5-1	many	TRBJ2-3	TGCGCCAGCAGCTTGGGCCTTTTGCGGGAGGGCCTGACAGATACGCAGTATTTT	CASSLGLLREGLTDTQYF
-	TRBV11-1	once	TRBJ1-2	TGTGCCAGCAGCTTAGGCGGCAGCTATGGCTACACCTTC	CASSLGGSYGYTF
-	TRBV3-1/TRBV3-2	-	TRBJ1-2	TGTGCCAGCAGCCAAGATAGGGGCAGGGAGGACTATGGCTACACCTTC	CASSQDRGREDYGYTF
-	TRBV30	-	TRBJ2-1	TGTGCCTGGAGTGGTGGCGGCCGACGACAGGACCGGGTTGAGCAGTTCTTC	CAWSGGGRRQDRVEQFF
TRBD1	TRBV30	-	TRBJ1-6	TGTGCCTGGAAGGATTTACAGGGGTTTAATTCACCCCTCCACTTT	CAWKDLQGFNSPLHF
TRBD1	TRBV9	-	TRBJ1-1	TGTGCCAGCAGCGTAGACAGGGGGCGGGTCACTGAAGCTTTCTTT	CASSVDRGRVTEAFF
-	TRBV10-3	-	TRBJ2-7	TGTGCCATCAGTGAGTCAAGGACAGAGAATGAACAGTACTTC	CAISESRTENEQYF
-	TRBV19	-	TRBJ1-3	TGTGCCAGTAGGGCGGCACACACTGGAAACACCATATATTTT	CASRAAHTGNTIYF
-	TRBV7-3	-	TRBJ1-1	TGTGCCAGCAGCTTACTTGCAGGGTTGAACACTGAAGCTTTCTTT	CASSLLAGLNTEAFF